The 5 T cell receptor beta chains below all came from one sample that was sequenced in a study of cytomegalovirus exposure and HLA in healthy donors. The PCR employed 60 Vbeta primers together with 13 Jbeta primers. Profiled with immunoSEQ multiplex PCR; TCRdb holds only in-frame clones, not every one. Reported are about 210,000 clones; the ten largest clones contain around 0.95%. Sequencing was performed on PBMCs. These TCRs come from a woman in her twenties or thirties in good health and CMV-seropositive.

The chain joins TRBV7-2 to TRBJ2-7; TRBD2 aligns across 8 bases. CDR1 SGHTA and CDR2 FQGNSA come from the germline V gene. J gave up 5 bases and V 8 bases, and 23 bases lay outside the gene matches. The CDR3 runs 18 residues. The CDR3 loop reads CASASLTDLAGGDNEQYF. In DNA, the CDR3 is TGTGCCAGCGCCTCCTTAACAGATCTAGCGGGCGGGGACAACGAGCAGTACTTC.

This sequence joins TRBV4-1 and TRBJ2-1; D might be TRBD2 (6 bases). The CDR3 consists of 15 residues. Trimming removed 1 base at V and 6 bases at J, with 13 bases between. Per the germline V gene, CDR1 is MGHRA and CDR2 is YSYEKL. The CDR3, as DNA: TGCGCCAGCAGCCAAGGCGTGGGGGGATCCAATGAGCAGTTCTTC. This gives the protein CASSQGVGGSNEQFF.

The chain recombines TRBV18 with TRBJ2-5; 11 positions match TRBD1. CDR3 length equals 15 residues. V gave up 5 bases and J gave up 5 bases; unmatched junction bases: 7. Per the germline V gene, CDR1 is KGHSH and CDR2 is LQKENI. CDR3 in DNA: TGTGCCAGCTCATACCGGACAGGGGGCGAGGAGACCCAGTACTTC. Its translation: CASSYRTGGEETQYF.

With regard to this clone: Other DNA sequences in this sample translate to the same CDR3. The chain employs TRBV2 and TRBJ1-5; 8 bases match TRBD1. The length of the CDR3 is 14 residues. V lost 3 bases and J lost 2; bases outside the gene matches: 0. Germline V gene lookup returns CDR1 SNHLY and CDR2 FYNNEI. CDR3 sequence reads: CASSEGQGNQPQHF. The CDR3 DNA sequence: TGTGCCAGCAGTGAGGGACAGGGCAATCAGCCCCAGCATTTT. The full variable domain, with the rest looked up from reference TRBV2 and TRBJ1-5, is EPEVTQTPSHQVTQMGQEVILRCVPISNHLYFYWYRQILGQKVEFLVSFYNNEISEKSEIFDDQFSVERPDGSNFTLKIRSTKLEDSAMYFCASSEGQGNQPQHFGDGTRLSIL.

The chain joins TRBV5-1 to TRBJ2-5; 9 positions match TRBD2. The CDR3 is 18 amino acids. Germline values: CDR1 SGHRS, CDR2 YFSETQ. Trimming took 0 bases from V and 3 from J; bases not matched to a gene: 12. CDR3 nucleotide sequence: TGCGCCAGCAGCTTGGGCGGAGTGGCGGGGGGGACTAAAGAGACCCAGTACTTC. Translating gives CASSLGGVAGGTKETQYF.